These 27 T cell receptor beta chains came from one sample sequenced in a study of T cells in Graves' hyperthyroidism and ophthalmopathy. RNA transcripts yielded amplified TCR beta CDR3 regions. The HTBI primer set served for first-round RT-PCR of the TCR CDR3. TCRdb analysed the multiplex PCR reads with MiXCR anew, one entry per CDR3 protein. Found here are under 700,000 distinct CDR3 sequences, about 43% of them singletons; the top ten hold 8.2%. The source material was peripheral blood or thyroid tissue (not recorded which). These receptors all come from a woman under 30 with Graves' hyperthyroidism.

This clonotype was recorded at least ten times. The chain uses TRBV9 and TRBJ1-6; D remains ambiguous. Germline-derived CDR1 and CDR2 are SGDLS and YYNGEE. This CDR3 region has 14 residues. V dropped 0 bases and J dropped 3 bases, with 4 bases sitting between them. The CDR3 DNA reads TGTGCCAGCAGCGTAGAGGGCTATAATTCACCCCTCCACTTT. It codes for CASSVEGYNSPLHF.

Comments on this clonotype: A much larger clonotype is one base distant, so this may be a read error. CDR3 sequence: CSGRDGQNEKLFF. CDR3 DNA sequence: TGCAGCGGCAGGGACGGGCAAAATGAAAAACTGTTTTTT. V and J are TRBV29-1 and TRBJ1-4; perhaps TRBD1 as D (5 bases). V lost 7 bases to trimming and J lost 5 bases, with 14 bases between them. Germline CDR1 and CDR2: SQVTM and ANQGSEA. CDR3 length: 13 amino acids. Based on the CDR3 plus reference TRBV29-1 and TRBJ1-4, the full variable domain is SAVISQKPSRDICQRGTSLTIQCQVDSQVTMMFWYRQQPGQSLTLIATANQGSEATYESGFVIDKFPISRPNLTFSTLTVSNMSPEDSSIYLCSGRDGQNEKLFFGSGTQLSVL.

In its sample, this clonotype was seen a few times. The chain employs TRBV29-1 and TRBJ1-1; TRBD1 might be the D (5 bases). Germline CDR1 is SQVTM and CDR2 is ANQGSEA. The CDR3 has 12 residues. The V end lost 1 base, the J end lost 7 bases, and 10 bases lay between the germline ends. The CDR3 nucleotides read TGCAGCGTTGAAGCTGGGGGGGGTGAAGCTTTCTTT. This encodes CSVEAGGGEAFF.

The chain is built from TRBV20-1 and TRBJ2-7, with 7 bases fitting TRBD1. Trimming removed 2 bases from V and 1 base from J; junction bases left unmatched: 8. This CDR3 comprises 15 residues. CDR1 and CDR2 (germline): DFQATT, SNEGSKA (reference sequence). In nucleotides, the CDR3 is TGCAGTGCTAGATTTCAACAGGGGCCGTCCTACGAGCAGTACTTC. Translation gives CSARFQQGPSYEQYF.

This clonotype was detected only a few times. This sequence joins TRBV6-5 and TRBJ1-6; D gene unclear. V was trimmed by 2 bases and J by 7 bases, leaving 9 bases between them. Germline assignment: CDR1 MNHEY and CDR2 SVGAGI. CDR3 size: 14 residues. The CDR3 DNA reads TGTGCCAGCAGTTACCGTCAGGCGAATTCACCCCTCCACTTT. Its translation: CASSYRQANSPLHF.

This clonotype was picked up many times. This chain links TRBV24-1 with TRBJ2-6; unclear D gene. CDR3 length: 16 amino acids. Trimming left V 12 bases short and J 0 bases short, with 17 bases between. From germline, CDR1 is KGHDR and CDR2 SFDVKD. The CDR3 DNA reads as TGTGCCGCTGCTGACTCAAAGAGCTCTGGGGCCAACGTCCTGACTTTC. Residues: CAAADSKSSGANVLTF.

The chain uses TRBV9 and TRBJ2-2; no clear D. The CDR3 covers 15 residues. The germline V gene encodes CDR1 SGDLS and CDR2 YYNGEE. V was cut by 0 bases and J by 6 bases, with 12 bases left in between. CDR3 in DNA: TGTGCCAGCAGCGTAGAGTTAGTGGGTTCCGGGGAGCTGTTTTTT. Its protein product is CASSVELVGSGELFF. Complete variable domain (other parts from reference TRBV9 and TRBJ2-2): DSGVTQTPKHLITATGQRVTLRCSPRSGDLSVYWYQQSLDQGLQFLIQYYNGEERAKGNILERFSAQQFPDLHSELNLSSLELGDSALYFCASSVELVGSGELFFGEGSRLTVL.

This clonotype was counted ten times or more. The chain employs TRBV15 and TRBJ1-5; D might be TRBD1 (5 bases). Germline V lookup: CDR1 LNHNV, CDR2 YYDKDF (reference sequence). The germline V and J ends were trimmed by 0 bases and 3 bases, with 12 bases remaining between them. This CDR3 region has 16 residues. CDR3 loop: CATSRDARDSNQPQHF. For the CDR3, the DNA is TGTGCCACCAGCAGAGATGCCAGGGACTCCAATCAGCCCCAGCATTTT.

This clonotype was recorded a few times. The rearrangement links TRBV7-8 to TRBJ1-1; 7 bases line up with TRBD1. Unmatched junction bases numbered 7, after V lost 2 bases and J lost 4 bases. The germline V gene has CDR1 SGHVS and CDR2 FQNEAQ. CDR3 length: 15 amino acids. In DNA form, the CDR3 reads TGTGCCAGCAGCTTAAGGCCTACAGGGGCCACTGAAGCTTTCTTT. This sequence encodes CASSLRPTGATEAFF.

Only one count was recorded for this clonotype. A much larger clone differs by one base, so this may be a read error. CDR3 residues: CSARCGGGFPF. CDR3 DNA sequence: TGCAGTGCTAGATGCGGGGGCGGGTTCCCTTTC. V usage is TRBV20-1 and J usage is TRBJ2-7, with a possible D match to TRBD2 (7 bases). The CDR3 runs 11 residues. Germline assignment: CDR1 DFQATT and CDR2 SNEGSKA (reference sequence).

The rearrangement joins TRBV20-1 to TRBJ2-7; possible D gene TRBD2, 5 bases. The CDR3 has 12 residues. Germline CDR1 DFQATT, CDR2 SNEGSKA (reference sequence). Trimming removed 6 bases at V and 7 bases at J, with 16 bases between. CDR3 protein: CSAPRTSSEQYF. CDR3 in DNA: TGCAGTGCCCCCCGGACTTCCTCAGAGCAGTACTTC.

This clonotype was seen a handful of times. The chain links TRBV7-2 to TRBJ2-5; TRBD2 matches 7 bases. CDR3 length: 15 residues. Unmatched junction bases numbered 5, after V lost 1 base and J lost 3 bases. Per germline, CDR1 SGHTA and CDR2 FQGNSA. The CDR3 DNA sequence: TGTGCCAGCAGCTTAGATCGGGGAGGGGAAGAGACCCAGTACTTC. This translates into CASSLDRGGEETQYF. Full variable domain (remainder filled in from reference TRBV7-2 and TRBJ2-5): GAGVSQSPSNKVTEKGKDVELRCDPISGHTALYWYRQSLGQGLEFLIYFQGNSAPDKSGLPSDRFSAERTGGSVSTLTIQRTQQEDSAVYLCASSLDRGGEETQYFGPGTRLLVL.

This chain connects TRBV20-1 to TRBJ2-7; no clear D. The CDR3 extends over 13 amino acids. Germline CDR1 reads DFQATT; CDR2 reads SNEGSKA (reference sequence). Trimming stripped 0 bases from V and 7 bases from J, with 13 bases between. The CDR3 spells CSARDRRLLEQYF. The CDR3 DNA sequence: TGCAGTGCTAGAGATCGCCGACTGTTAGAGCAGTACTTC.

There are a few counts of this clonotype. The CDR3 nucleotides read TGTGCCATCAGTGACGTTTACAGGGTGAACTCCTACGAGCAGTACTTC. Its translation: CAISDVYRVNSYEQYF. This chain connects TRBV10-3 to TRBJ2-7, with a weak D call TRBD1 (6 bases). The CDR3 has 16 amino acids. Looked up from germline, CDR1 is ENHRY and CDR2 is SYGVKD. The V end was cut by 3 bases, the J end by 0 bases, with 15 bases between.

This clonotype was observed a handful of times. V usage is TRBV20-1 and J usage is TRBJ2-6; D is unclear. Trimming stripped 5 bases from V and 12 bases from J, with 2 bases between. Germline V gene sequence: CDR1 DFQATT, CDR2 SNEGSKA (reference sequence). The CDR3 contains 8 residues. The CDR3 nucleotides read TGCAGTGCTTTCGTCCTGACTTTC. Protein product: CSAFVLTF.

The rearrangement uses TRBV10-2 and TRBJ1-2; tentatively, D is TRBD1 (6 bases). The germline gives CDR1 WSHSY, CDR2 SAAADI. This CDR3 has 17 residues. V lost 7 bases and J 2 bases, leaving 23 bases between the germline ends. The CDR3 coding sequence is TGCGCCAGCACCTACTTTAGGGGGGTCAGGACCAACTATGGCTACACCTTC. Encoded protein: CASTYFRGVRTNYGYTF.

A remark on this clonotype: A read error is possible here, since a much larger clone lies one base away. The chain has TRBV2 and TRBJ2-7, with D perhaps TRBD2 (5 bases). CDR3 length: 13 amino acids. Between the trimmed V and J ends, which lost 4 bases and 6 bases, there was a span of 13 bases. CDR1 and CDR2 (germline): SNHLY, FYNNEI. In nucleotides, the CDR3 is TGTGCCAGCAGTGCGGGGTTTAACTGCGAGCAGTACTTC. Its translation: CASSAGFNCEQYF.

J is TRBJ2-7 and V is TRBV7-9; 8 bases agree with TRBD1. Germline loops: CDR1 SEHNR, CDR2 FQNEAQ (reference sequence). The CDR3 is 15 amino acids. V lost 5 bases and J lost 4; bases outside the gene matches: 10. The CDR3 sequence is CASSAGQGGWYEQYF. Written as DNA, the CDR3 is TGTGCCAGCAGCGCAGGACAGGGAGGCTGGTACGAGCAGTACTTC. The entire variable domain, with the rest obtained from reference TRBV7-9 and TRBJ2-7, is as follows: DTGVSQNPRHKITKRGQNVTFRCDPISEHNRLYWYRQTLGQGPEFLTYFQNEAQLEKSRLLSDRFSAERPKGSFSTLEIQRTEQGDSAMYLCASSAGQGGWYEQYFGPGTRLTVT.

This clonotype was counted only a few times. J is TRBJ2-7 and V is TRBV4-3, with 11 bases identical to TRBD1. Trimming took 2 bases from V and 2 from J; bases not matched to a gene: 2. The CDR3 extends over 15 amino acids. Per germline, CDR1 LGHNA and CDR2 YSLEER. CDR3: CASSQRTGGTYEQYF. For the CDR3, the DNA is TGCGCCAGCAGCCAACGGACAGGGGGCACCTACGAGCAGTACTTC.

This clonotype was recorded at least ten times. CDR3 nucleotide sequence: TGCAGCGTTGAAGATCGCGTTGTGGACGAGCAGTACTTC. It is translated as CSVEDRVVDEQYF. This chain joins TRBV29-1 and TRBJ2-7; no reliable D call. The CDR3 is 13 residues long. The V end lost 0 bases, the J end lost 5 bases, and 11 bases lay between the germline ends. Germline values: CDR1 SQVTM, CDR2 ANQGSEA.

This chain uses TRBV7-7 with TRBJ2-5; possible D gene TRBD1, 5 bases. Germline V gene data show CDR1 as SSHAT and CDR2 as FNYEAQ (reference sequence). Trimming cost V 0 bases and J 4 bases, with 15 bases left between them. The CDR3 has 16 amino acids. DNA of the CDR3: TGTGCCAGCAGCTTAGCGGGCAGGGCGTCCGGAGAGACCCAGTACTTC. The encoded protein is CASSLAGRASGETQYF.

A word on this clonotype: One base away lies a much larger clone, so this may be a sequencing read error. The chain couples TRBV7-6 to TRBJ1-1; D unclear. The germline V and J ends were trimmed by 5 bases and 5 bases, with 18 bases remaining between them. The CDR3 sequence is 15 residues long. Germline-derived CDR1 and CDR2 are SGHVS and FNYEAQ. CDR3 sequence: CASSVEEGWRTEAFF. The CDR3 coding sequence is TGTGCCAGCAGCGTAGAGGAAGGGTGGAGGACTGAAGCTTTCTTT.

The chain recombines TRBV12-3 or TRBV12-4 with TRBJ1-1; D ambiguous. The CDR3 loop spans 13 amino acids. Between the trimmed V and J ends, which lost 5 bases and 1 base, there was a span of 8 bases. The CDR3 nucleotides read TGTGCCAGCAGTAAACACGAGAACACTGAAGCTTTCTTT. Its translation is CASSKHENTEAFF.

This sequence joins TRBV2 and TRBJ2-3, with 10 nucleotides matching TRBD2. The CDR3 is 15 residues long. From germline, CDR1 is SNHLY and CDR2 FYNNEI. V was clipped by 6 bases and J by 6 bases; unmatched bases: 9. CDR3 loop: CASRPASGRTDTQYF. CDR3 nucleotides: TGTGCCAGCAGGCCGGCTAGCGGGAGAACCGATACGCAGTATTTT.

The rearrangement links TRBV25-1 to TRBJ2-5; D unresolved. The length of the CDR3 is 15 residues. V was shortened by 6 bases and J by 9 bases, with 23 bases between the two germline ends. CDR1 is MGHDK, CDR2 SYGVNS, per germline. CDR3 loop: CASRIFLGSTQAQYF. CDR3 coding DNA: TGTGCCAGCAGAATTTTCCTTGGCTCCACCCAGGCCCAGTACTTC.

Worth noting for this clonotype: A much larger clonotype is one base distant, so this may be a read error. CDR3: CAISGRDNYEQYF. CDR3 nucleotides: TGTGCCATCAGTGGTCGGGACAACTACGAGCAGTACTTC. The chain recombines TRBV10-3 with TRBJ2-7; weak D call: TRBD1 (6 bases). Germline V gene sequence: CDR1 ENHRY, CDR2 SYGVKD. The CDR3 has 13 amino acids. V lost 4 bases to trimming and J lost 3 bases, with 10 bases between them.

The chain couples TRBV7-2 to TRBJ2-5; the D gene could be TRBD1 or TRBD2 (5 bases each). Trimming left V 6 bases short and J 2 bases short, with 16 bases between. Germline V CDR1 and CDR2: SGHTA, FQGNSA. This CDR3 is built from 15 residues. In DNA form, the CDR3 reads TGTGCCAGCAGTGATTTGGTGGGGGTACAAGAGACCCAGTACTTC. This gives the protein CASSDLVGVQETQYF. The full variable domain, rest sourced from reference TRBV7-2 and TRBJ2-5, is GAGVSQSPSNKVTEKGKDVELRCDPISGHTALYWYRQSLGQGLEFLIYFQGNSAPDKSGLPSDRFSAERTGGSVSTLTIQRTQQEDSAVYLCASSDLVGVQETQYFGPGTRLLVL.